Given below is one T cell receptor beta chain in context. The antigen remains unidentified. TCRdb keeps only in-frame clones here, not all; method: immunoSEQ multiplex PCR. This repertoire shows about 150,000 clones, 70% to 90% found once; its top ten account for roughly 4.7%. The data belong to a study of T cell responses to AZD1222 COVID-19 vaccine. The study's findings and limits: Regions 160-218 and 743-854 held dominance among vaccine-associated CD4 TCRs, which spanned spike. Sampling that yielded the repertoires occurred only after the peak T cell response. Possibly, clonal diversity was underestimated; donors were largely white British and included more females. A reported finding is that nearly half of spike-specific TCRs target unmutated variant regions.

V was trimmed by 3 bases and J by 1 base, leaving 12 bases between them. The germline V gene encodes CDR1 ENHRY and CDR2 SYGVKD. The CDR3 is made up of 15 amino acids. This clonotype was obtained from an adult in good health. This sample comprised peripheral blood, obtained on day 0 of AZD1222 vaccination. V is TRBV10-3 and J is TRBJ1-1, with no clear D. The CDR3 protein is CAISDKAVANTEAFF. In DNA form, the CDR3 reads TGTGCCATCAGTGACAAGGCAGTGGCGAACACTGAAGCTTTCTTT.